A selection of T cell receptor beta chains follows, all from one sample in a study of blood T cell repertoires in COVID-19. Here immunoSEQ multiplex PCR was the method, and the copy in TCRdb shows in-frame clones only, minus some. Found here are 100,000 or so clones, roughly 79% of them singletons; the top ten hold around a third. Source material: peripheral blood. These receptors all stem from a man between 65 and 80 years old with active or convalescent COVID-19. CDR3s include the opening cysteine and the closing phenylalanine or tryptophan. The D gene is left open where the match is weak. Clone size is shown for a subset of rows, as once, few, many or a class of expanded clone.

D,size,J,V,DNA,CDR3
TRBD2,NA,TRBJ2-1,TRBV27,TGTGCCAGCAAGAGAAGCGGGAGGGAGGGTGAGCAGTTCTTC,CASKRSGREGEQFF
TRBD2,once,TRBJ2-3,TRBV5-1,TGCGCCAGCAGAGACGGGACTAGCGGTACAGATACGCAGTATTTT,CASRDGTSGTDTQYF
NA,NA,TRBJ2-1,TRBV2,TGTGCCAGCAGTGAAATCGCGCACCGGGAGCAGTTCTTC,CASSEIAHREQFF
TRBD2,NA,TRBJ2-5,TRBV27,TGTGCCAGCAGTGCTAGCGGACCCCAAGAGACCCAGTACTTC,CASSASGPQETQYF
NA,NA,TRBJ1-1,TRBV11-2,TGTGCCAGCAGCTTTTTTGGGGGGGAAGCTTTCTTT,CASSFFGGEAFF
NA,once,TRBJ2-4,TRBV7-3,TGTGCCAGCAGCCCTAGATTAGGCCGGGCCAAAAACATTCAGTACTTC,CASSPRLGRAKNIQYF
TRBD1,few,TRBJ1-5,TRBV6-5,TGTGCCAGCAGCCCCGGGACAGGGAGCAATCAGCCCCAGCATTTT,CASSPGTGSNQPQHF
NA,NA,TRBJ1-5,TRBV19,TGTGCCAGTAGTATAGACGGTAATCAGCCCCAGCATTTT,CASSIDGNQPQHF
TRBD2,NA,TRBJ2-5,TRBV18,TGTGCCAGCTCATCACGGGCTAGCGGGAGTCTAGAGACCCAGTACTTC,CASSSRASGSLETQYF
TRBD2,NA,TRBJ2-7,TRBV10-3,TGTGCCATCAGTGAGAAGACTAGCGGGCCCTACGAGCAGTACTTC,CAISEKTSGPYEQYF
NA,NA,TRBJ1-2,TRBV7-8,TGTGCCAGCAGCCCGATCACAGGGGGCTACACCTTC,CASSPITGGYTF
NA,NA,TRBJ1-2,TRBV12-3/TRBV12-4,TGTGCCACCCCCGGCGAGGGCTATGGCTACACCTTC,CATPGEGYGYTF
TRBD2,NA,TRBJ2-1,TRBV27,TGTGCCAGCAGTTTATTCACCCTAGCGGACTCCTACAATGAGCAGTTCTTC,CASSLFTLADSYNEQFF
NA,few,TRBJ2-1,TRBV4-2,TGTGCCAGCAGCCAAGAAGGTAGCGCGGAACCATGGGATGAGCAGTTCTTC,CASSQEGSAEPWDEQFF
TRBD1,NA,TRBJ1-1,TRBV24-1,TGTGCCACCAGTGCTAGGACAGGGAGCACTGAAGCTTTCTTT,CATSARTGSTEAFF
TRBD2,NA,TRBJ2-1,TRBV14,TGTGCCAGCAGCCAAGATCGGAATAGCGGGAGTTTATTTGATGAGCAGTTCTTC,CASSQDRNSGSLFDEQFF
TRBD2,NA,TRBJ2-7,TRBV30,TGTGCCTGTCGGCGGGGGTGGGGCGAGCAGTACTTC,CACRRGWGEQYF
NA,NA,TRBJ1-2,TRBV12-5,TGTGCTAGTGGTTTGTCCCAGGGCCCCGGATTGATTTATGGCTACACCTTC,CASGLSQGPGLIYGYTF